This T cell receptor (beta chain) was observed in a study of blood T cell repertoires in COVID-19 (dated by TCRdb to about 2020). Concerning the study at large: Samples covering the acute and convalescent phases of COVID-19 were provided by collaborators in the United States, Italy and Spain. The prospective study material was composed of cDNA or gDNA derived from T cells, B-cell-depleted T cells, or PBMCs. Subjects who had been exposed to COVID-19, were actively infected with it, or had recovered from it provided the deeply sampled blood TCRbeta repertoires that made up the dataset. The repertoires were released in a freely available public database intended as a resource for research on the immune response to SARS-CoV-2. Samples were obtained from the ongoing ImmuneRACE study (first 160 participants) and from 1,254 subjects provided by 6 global collaborators. Sample metadata almost always included a de-identified subject ID, COVID-19 status, age in years and sex. Where available, HLA class I and class II types were obtained from metadata supplied by the sample provider rather than from assay-based typing. Findings and caveats that apply to the study as a whole: Clinical and demographic metadata were provided uncurated, with the amount varying by source and participant.

CDR1 and CDR2 are drawn from the germline V gene: SQVTM, ANQGSEA. Counted from cysteine to phenylalanine, this CDR3 has 14 amino acids. CDR3 DNA is the only sequence kept; it has 42 bases, read in frame from the first base. Ends trimmed: V by 2 bases, J by 6 bases; bases unmatched to a gene: 9. The immunoSEQ Assay, a bias-controlled multiplex PCR, was used to amplify TCRbeta CDR3 regions from genomic DNA. In the paper's pipeline: Nucleated cell counts per sample were estimated from amplification of reference gene primers within the assay. Sequence reads were collapsed and filtered to measure the absolute abundance of every unique TCRbeta CDR3 rearrangement. For each sample, productive Simpson clonality was calculated by taking the square root of Simpson's diversity index across productive rearrangements. The clones in this table, taken by TCRdb from immuneACCESS, are in-frame only. Not every clone is retained; where verified, under half of the shortfall comes from an unresolved V gene, and the cause of the rest is unknown. Clonal size and the V and J genes are those of that table, whereas D and trimming came from the DNA. Within this sample are around 160,000 clones, with approximately 91% of them counted one time only. Approximately 2.2% of the sample comes from the top ten.

Collaborating institutions collected whole blood in K2EDTA tubes following their own protocols. For TCRbeta analysis, collaborator samples were shipped as frozen whole blood, as isolated PBMCs, or as DNA extracted from either sample type. Details on this clone: Its antigen specificity is not known. Base quality data are lacking; no much larger clone is found one base away.

The sample taken for sequencing was peripheral blood. Recombination connected TRBV29-1 to TRBJ2-7, with 8 bases aligning to TRBD1. This clonotype was obtained from a man between 18 and 29 years old with acute or convalescent COVID-19. The encoded CDR3 is CSVELRQGTLEQYF. The DNA sequence reads TGCAGCGTTGAACTAAGACAGGGGACCCTCGAGCAGTACTTC.